The T cell receptor (beta chain) under discussion was sequenced for a study of T cells in Graves' hyperthyroidism and ophthalmopathy (dated 2019 in TCRdb). A note on the overall study: Peripheral blood samples were taken at the time of initial diagnosis, prior to any treatment. TCR V-J signatures able to tell the groups apart were searched for in a discovery cohort of 100 or so patients, of whom roughly 42 had Graves' ophthalmopathy and more than 55 had stable Graves' hyperthyroidism. An independent validation cohort of 18 to 20 hyperthyroidism patients and approximately 16 patients who later progressed to ophthalmopathy tested prospective prediction of ophthalmopathy. The approximately 90 discovery patients were randomly split 7:3 into training and test sets. Thyroid tissue and blood T-cell repertoires from over 5 Graves' hyperthyroidism patients were also compared in the study. After blood sampling, hyperthyroidism patients were treated with methimazole at a starting dose of 30 mg daily, and ophthalmopathy patients were treated with high-dose intravenous methylprednisolone. The paper reports TCR Vbeta CDR3 sequencing of fewer than 150 peripheral blood samples: under 45 ophthalmopathy, around 80 hyperthyroidism and around 17 progressor patients.

Trimming removed 5 bases from V and 3 bases from J, leaving 23 bases between the germline ends. The germline V gene provides CDR1 SGHAT and CDR2 FQNNGV. Taken from cysteine to phenylalanine, the CDR3 has 17 residues. Left in the record is the CDR3 DNA by itself, 51 bases read in frame from the first base. Findings and caveats that apply to the study as a whole: No statistical method was used to fix the sample size in advance, and group allocation was not hidden from the investigators. Most expanded thyroid clonotypes (frequency above 0.001) were also detected in blood, a finding suggesting that blood repertoires may reflect thyroid immune responses. A model built on a 13 V-J signature distinguished ophthalmopathy from stable hyperthyroidism, reaching 87.88% sensitivity and under 84% specificity in cross-validation and 80%/75% in testing. In validation, progression to ophthalmopathy was predicted by the model with 70.59% sensitivity and roughly 72% specificity, a median of roughly six months before onset.

The TCR beta CDR3 regions were amplified from RNA transcripts. For the first round of RT-PCR on the TCR CDR3, the HTBI primer set was used together with the Qiagen OneStep RT-PCR kit. The libraries were constructed in a second round of multiplex PCR and then size-selected and purified. Sequencing of the libraries was done on an Illumina HiSeq2000 using paired-end 100 bp reads. The paper's data handling went like this. SOAPnuke was used to process the raw data, removing reads that contained adapters or uncalled bases, had a mean Phred below 15, or lacked an exact match to the constant primer or identifier. COPE v1.2.5 was used to merge high-quality paired reads, and clonotypes were defined as unique nucleotide sequences. MiTCR v1.1 was used to align clonotypes to the IMGT TRBV, TRBD and TRBJ reference segments. The analysis was restricted to V-J combinations with a frequency above 0.0001, which together covered 99.2% of the repertoires. The TCS score was defined as F50 (clonal expansion) divided by E x V (chaos), with BLOSUM62-based TCRdist calculated between CDR3 peptides within each V-J. Welch's t-statistics and random forest reduced just over 500 V-J features to roughly 13, which were used in a naive Bayes classifier (R e1071). Through fastp at Q25 and MiXCR, TCRdb rebuilt clones from the public reads, retaining in-frame beta chains. Every distinct CDR3 protein forms one entry, paired with its most common genes and DNA. TCRdb assigned the V and J calls; the authors' analysis was not used. A total of approximately 590,000 distinct CDR3 sequences appear in this sample, less than 20% of them only once. Less than 9.5% of the sample comes from the top ten.

This clonotype was found a few times. Which antigen it targets is not known. The sample holds no much larger clone one base away, and base qualities are not on file. Stable Graves' hyperthyroidism was defined as the absence of progression to ophthalmopathy over 18 months of follow-up. Hyperthyroidism patients were newly diagnosed, with disease duration under 2 months, and aged 18 to 65 years. Exclusion was applied to patients with uncontrolled infections, other autoimmune diseases, pregnancy or lactation. Clinical symptoms, serum thyroxine and TRAb, thyroid ultrasound, and orbital computed tomography formed the basis for the diagnoses. PBMCs were separated from under 11 ml of fresh peripheral blood using Ficoll-Paque density gradient centrifugation. Total RNA was extracted using Trizol reagent, and RNA quality was assessed on an Agilent 2100 Bioanalyzer.

The rearrangement combines TRBV11-2 with TRBJ2-7, with a weak D call of TRBD1 (6 bases match). The TCR sequence derives from a woman in her twenties or thirties with Graves' hyperthyroidism. What was sequenced was blood. This receptor carries the CDR3 CASSPRLGTRLDYEQYF. The DNA sequence reads TGTGCCAGCAGCCCGCGATTAGGGACAAGACTTGACTACGAGCAGTACTTC.